The text below deals with one T cell receptor (beta chain). A second PCR of about 7 to 12 cycles used a sample-barcoded 5' primer and a J-beta primer mix. TCRdb reprocessed the 5' RACE reads via MiXCR and lists one record per CDR3 protein. The data contain some 1.5 million distinct CDR3 sequences, approximately 43% of them singletons. This sample was taken from a study of blood T cells in healthy people across ages. V was shortened by 6 bases and J by 3 bases, with 14 bases between the two germline ends. This CDR3 has 14 residues. Germline CDR1 and CDR2: SGHDN and FVKESK. The V call is TRBV14, the J call TRBJ1-2; D gene ambiguous. The receptor comes from a woman in her late teens or twenties in good health. Sequences were obtained from blood. This CDR3 reads CASRPHRADYGYTF. In nucleotides, the CDR3 is TGTGCCAGCAGGCCACACCGAGCGGACTATGGCTACACCTTC.